This T cell receptor (beta chain) was sequenced for a study of shared clonotypes between healthy human individuals. Germline V gene sequence: CDR1 SGHVS, CDR2 FQNEAQ. CDR3 length equals 14 residues. The V segment lost 3 bases and the J segment 3 bases; nucleotides outside the gene matches: 3. This clone was counted a single time. What it recognizes is unknown. Notes on the study in general: When compared with the clonotypes that were shared by all four sorted-subset donors, the non-shared clonotypes turned out to have lower generation probabilities. A handful of donors had roughly 5.2% of their naive CD4 clonotypes in common. Researchers found naive subsets generally carried larger estimated richness than memory subsets.

Subsets obtained from CD4+ cells comprised CD45RA+ naive and CD45RA-negative memory cells. Repertoires were generated with immunoSEQ multiplex PCR, while TCRdb's copy carries only in-frame clones and drops some. The sample records approximately 2.3 million clones, roughly 93% being singletons. The chain links TRBV7-8 to TRBJ2-7, with TRBD1 identical over 9 bases. Sequenced input: naive CD4+ T cells from PBMCs. This sample's subset: CD45RA+ positively selected. The clonotype comes from a man between 18 and 29 years old in good health. Some clones in this sample may be carry-over from other donors' samples. The CDR3 spells CASSFRDRVYEQYF. CDR3 nucleotide sequence: TGTGCCAGCAGCTTCCGGGACAGGGTCTACGAGCAGTACTTC.